Sequencing of this T cell receptor beta chain was carried out in a study of response to subunit inactivated influenza vaccine. TCRdb re-derived calls from the RT-PCR reads in MiXCR, one entry per CDR3 protein. The sample has 500,000 to 650,000 distinct CDR3 sequences; around 8% are singletons. Germline CDR1 is LGHNA and CDR2 is YNFKEQ. This CDR3 is built from 15 residues. The germline V and J ends were trimmed by 4 bases and 1 base, with 11 bases remaining between them. This clonotype has at least ten counts. This chain links TRBV4-2 with TRBJ2-1; D perhaps matches TRBD2 (6 bases). The source was PBMCs from blood, collected 23 to 25 months after vaccination. The receptor comes from a man in his fifties or sixties who received an inactivated influenza vaccine. The chain's CDR3 is CASSLSGLSYNEQFF. The CDR3 nucleotides are TGTGCCAGCAGCCTTAGCGGCCTTTCCTACAATGAGCAGTTCTTC.